The 16 T cell receptor beta chains below come from one sample, sequenced in a study of T cells after posttransplantation cyclophosphamide. Measured with immunoSEQ multiplex PCR; TCRdb has only the in-frame clones, and not every one. This sample comprises about 5,500 clones, none seen once only. Treatment was busulfan-fludarabine conditioning, a marrow graft, and cyclophosphamide on days +3 and +4. Sequencing was performed on PBMCs, taken after allogeneic stem cell transplant with posttransplant cyclophosphamide. The origin of the receptors is a male patient between 60 and 69 years old who received an allogeneic stem cell transplant from a related donor, was CMV-positive, and had no GVHD. Some T cells may have originated in the graft donor.

This clone is termed medium-sized. This chain connects TRBV5-1 to TRBJ1-2, with 10 bases matching TRBD1. The CDR3 has 15 residues. V was clipped by 0 bases and J by 10 bases; unmatched bases: 9. CDR1 SGHRS and CDR2 YFSETQ come from the germline V gene. CDR3 loop: CASSLAGGTGAFYTF. DNA for the CDR3: TGCGCCAGCAGCTTGGCCGGTGGGACAGGGGCCTTCTACACCTTC.

At least ten counts were recorded for this clone. This chain links TRBV5-6 with TRBJ2-5; possible D gene TRBD2, 5 bases. V was shortened by 0 bases and J by 1 base, with 10 bases between the two germline ends. CDR1 SGHDT and CDR2 YYEEEE come from the germline V gene. The CDR3 is 15 amino acids. The CDR3 reads CASSLAGETQETQYF. The CDR3 nucleotides are TGTGCCAGCAGCTTGGCCGGGGAAACCCAAGAGACCCAGTACTTC.

This clone has at least ten counts. This chain uses TRBV5-1 with TRBJ2-7, with TRBD2 matching 7 bases. Germline CDR1 reads SGHRS; CDR2 reads YFSETQ. The CDR3 is 12 amino acids. V was pared by 4 bases and J by 4 bases, with 2 bases of the junction left unmatched. The CDR3 DNA sequence: TGCGCCAGCAGCCGGGGAGGGTACGAGCAGTACTTC. Its protein is CASSRGGYEQYF.

The chain links TRBV28 to TRBJ1-1, with D maybe TRBD1 (6 bases). Trimming took 10 bases from V and 0 from J, leaving 12 bases between them. Germline V lookup: CDR1 MDHEN, CDR2 SYDVKM. The CDR3 length is 13 residues. CDR3 residues: CATFDRMNTEAFF. CDR3 bases: TGTGCCACCTTCGACAGGATGAACACTGAAGCTTTCTTT.

In this sample, this clone turned up many times. The J gene is TRBJ1-1, the V gene TRBV27; D is unclear. Germline CDR1 and CDR2: MNHEY and SMNVEV (reference sequence). The ends were cut back, 3 bases at V and 1 base at J, with 6 bases in the middle. The CDR3 is 13 residues long. The DNA for the CDR3 is TGTGCCAGCAGTTTTACACAGAACACTGAAGCTTTCTTT. Amino acid sequence: CASSFTQNTEAFF.

This clone was counted between two and nine times. The chain is built from TRBV5-4 and TRBJ2-1; 8 positions agree with TRBD1. Unmatched junction bases numbered 5, after V lost 6 bases and J lost 0 bases. CDR1 is SGHNT, CDR2 YYREEE, per germline (reference sequence). The CDR3 loop spans 15 amino acids. CDR3 in amino acids: CASNRGQASYNEQFF. Here the CDR3 DNA reads TGTGCCAGCAACCGGGGACAGGCCTCCTACAATGAGCAGTTCTTC.

This clone showed up many times. The chain links TRBV21-1 to TRBJ2-1; TRBD2 is the table's D call and was not checked against the DNA. TRBV21-1 is classified as a pseudogene. This CDR3 has 17 amino acids. CDR3 protein: CASSKSSGTGSYNEQFF. The DNA of the CDR3 is TGTGCCAGCAGCAAGAGTTCCGGGACTGGCTCCTACAATGAGCAGTTCTTC.

The sample holds many counts of this clone. The chain carries TRBV7-9 and TRBJ1-4; D gene ambiguous. CDR1 and CDR2 (germline): SEHNR, FQNEAQ (reference sequence). V was cut by 4 bases and J by 12 bases, with 15 bases left in between. The CDR3 spans 13 residues. The CDR3 loop is CASSYLLGRELFF. In DNA form, the CDR3 reads TGTGCCAGCAGCTACCTCCTCGGGAGGGAACTGTTTTTT.

This clone was seen ten or more times. J is TRBJ2-2 and V is TRBV5-5; TRBD1 matches at 9 bases. CDR3 length: 15 residues. The germline V gene has CDR1 SGHKS and CDR2 YYEKEE (reference sequence). V lost 4 bases and J lost 4; bases outside the gene matches: 5. In DNA form, the CDR3 reads TGTGCCAGCAGCCCCGGGACAGGGAGCACCGGGGAGCTGTTTTTT. Translation gives CASSPGTGSTGELFF.

The chain has TRBV7-3 and TRBJ2-1; possibly TRBD1 for D (5 bases). Germline V gives CDR1 SGHTA, CDR2 FQGTGA. The CDR3 contains 13 residues. The germline V and J ends were trimmed by 6 bases and 2 bases, with 8 bases remaining between them. Here the CDR3 reads CASSTDTYNEQFF. CDR3 nucleotides: TGTGCCAGCAGTACGGACACCTACAATGAGCAGTTCTTC.

This clone is classed as medium-sized. CDR3 region: CASSRGPYTQYF. CDR3 DNA sequence: TGTGCCAGCAGTCGCGGGCCTTATACGCAGTATTTT. The rearrangement joins TRBV2 to TRBJ2-3, with a possible D match to TRBD2 (5 bases). Trimming took 5 bases from V and 7 from J, leaving 10 bases between them. In germline, CDR1 is SNHLY, CDR2 FYNNEI. The CDR3 spans 12 residues.

The table lists this clone with many counts. The chain combines TRBV2 with TRBJ1-1; 9 nucleotides line up with TRBD1. The CDR3 runs to 15 residues. Germline V gene lookup returns CDR1 SNHLY and CDR2 FYNNEI. V lost 7 bases to trimming and J lost 4 bases; unmatched junction nucleotides: 10. The CDR3 sequence is CASITRGTGSTEAFF. The CDR3 DNA reads TGTGCCAGCATTACAAGGGGGACAGGGAGCACTGAAGCTTTCTTT.

This clone was counted many times. The V gene is TRBV30, the J gene TRBJ2-1; possibly TRBD1 for D (5 bases). Germline V gives CDR1 GTSNPN, CDR2 SVGIG (reference sequence). The CDR3 runs to 13 residues. The V and J ends lost 5 bases and 7 bases respectively, with 15 bases between them. CDR3 sequence reads: CAWAETPGNEQFF. CDR3 sequence (DNA): TGTGCCTGGGCCGAAACCCCAGGGAATGAGCAGTTCTTC.

This clone was found many times. The CDR3 region has the DNA TGTGCCAGCAGTTACTCGATGGAGAAAAACTATGGCTACACCTTC. Residues: CASSYSMEKNYGYTF. The chain is built from TRBV6-5 and TRBJ1-2, with unresolved D. The CDR3 has 15 amino acids. Deletions cut 0 bases from V and 2 bases from J, with 10 bases between. Per the germline V gene, CDR1 is MNHEY and CDR2 is SVGAGI.

At least ten counts were recorded for this clone. V usage is TRBV28 and J usage is TRBJ2-7, with 8 bases that match TRBD1. The CDR3 contains 15 residues. V shed 1 base and J 6 bases; nucleotides not matched to a gene: 8. The germline V gene encodes CDR1 MDHEN and CDR2 SYDVKM. The CDR3 region has the DNA TGTGCCAGCAGTTTATCCCGCAGGGGGCAACTCGAGCAGTACTTC. Its translation is CASSLSRRGQLEQYF.

This clone has a handful of counts. The chain joins TRBV18 to TRBJ2-7, with D perhaps matching TRBD1 (6 bases). The CDR3 extends over 13 amino acids. V was trimmed by 8 bases and J by 3 bases, leaving 14 bases between them. Germline-derived CDR1 and CDR2 are KGHSH and LQKENI. CDR3: CASAPDSGYEQYF. The CDR3 DNA is TGTGCCAGCGCGCCGGACAGTGGCTACGAGCAGTACTTC.